This entry is about one TCR beta chain. Its cognate antigen is unknown. This CDR3 has 18 residues. Germline V lookup: CDR1 SGHTA, CDR2 FQGNSA. V was pared by 0 bases and J by 6 bases, with 13 bases of the junction left unmatched. Each donor gave one heparinised blood draw averaging about 110 mL. The sample belongs to a study of beta chain features in type 1 diabetes. Study conclusions and caveats: Any HLA-type effect on TCRB rearrangement remained unresolved here. For Type 1 diabetes patients, all four CD4+ subsets carried TCRB CDR3s that were moderately but significantly shorter. Naive, central memory and Treg TCRB repertoires seemed to resemble each other more closely in patients than they did in healthy donors. Fewer junction insertions and more nucleotide deletions appeared in type 1 diabetes patients.

Expressed TCRB transcripts were sequenced because the entire RNA isolate underwent reverse transcription. Data came from immunoSEQ multiplex PCR; TCRdb stores just in-frame clones and leaves some out. Of 640,000 or so clones in the sample, more than 13% were seen once. This clonotype was sampled from a man aged 18 to 30 with type 1 diabetes. Sample: naive CD4+ T cells from blood. The chain recombines TRBV7-2 with TRBJ2-3; 9 nucleotides agree with TRBD2. The CDR3 coding sequence is TGTGCCAGCAGCTTAGCGGGACTAGCTAGGCCTGGACGGGATACGCAGTATTTT. This sequence encodes CASSLAGLARPGRDTQYF.